The 24 T cell receptor beta chains below all came from one sample that was sequenced in a study of blood T cell repertoires in COVID-19. Profiled with immunoSEQ multiplex PCR; TCRdb holds only in-frame clones, not every one. Among 70,000 or so clones listed, roughly 86% were seen once. Source material: peripheral blood. Receptors were obtained from a woman in her sixties with acute or convalescent COVID-19.

The chain couples TRBV10-1 to TRBJ1-1; 7 positions match TRBD1. CDR1 WNHNN and CDR2 SYGVQD come from the germline V gene (reference sequence). V was pared by 6 bases and J by 5 bases, with 9 bases of the junction left unmatched. CDR3 size: 14 residues. The CDR3 nucleotides are TGCGCCAGCAGCTCCACAGGGGCCCCAACTGAAGCTTTCTTT. Its translation is CASSSTGAPTEAFF.

V and J are TRBV7-9 and TRBJ1-3; no definite D call. The germline CDR1 and CDR2 sequences are SEHNR and FQNEAQ (reference sequence). The CDR3 has 16 amino acids. The V gene lost 0 bases and the J gene lost 0 bases, with 9 bases spanning the gap. Here the CDR3 reads CASSLAFSTSGNTIYF. CDR3 bases: TGTGCCAGCAGCTTAGCCTTTTCTACCTCTGGAAACACCATATATTTT.

The chain links TRBV5-1 to TRBJ1-1, with TRBD1 as a possible D gene (6 bases). CDR3 length equals 14 residues. The germline V gene has CDR1 SGHRS and CDR2 YFSETQ. V was shortened by 0 bases and J by 6 bases, with 12 bases between the two germline ends. The CDR3 loop reads CASSLGQVGSEAFF. The CDR3 DNA reads TGCGCCAGCAGCTTGGGACAGGTAGGGTCTGAAGCTTTCTTT.

The gene calls are TRBV19 and TRBJ2-7, with a possible D match to TRBD2 (7 bases). CDR3 length: 13 residues. Trimming took 11 bases from V and 2 from J, leaving 16 bases between them. CDR1 is LNHDA and CDR2 is SQIVND in the germline V gene (reference sequence). In nucleotides, the CDR3 is TGTGCCTCTATCAAAGGGGGGGCCTACGAGCAGTACTTC. This gives the protein CASIKGGAYEQYF.

The rearrangement joins TRBV4-1 to TRBJ2-2; 10 bases align to TRBD2. This CDR3 comprises 15 residues. With V trimmed by 3 bases and J by 7 bases, 5 bases remained unmatched. Germline V gene lookup returns CDR1 MGHRA and CDR2 YSYEKL. The CDR3 region has the DNA TGCGCCAGCAGCCACGAGCGGGGGGGTGGCGGGGAGCTGTTTTTT. Residues: CASSHERGGGGELFF.

The chain carries TRBV11-3 and TRBJ2-7, with 7 bases fitting TRBD2. J lost 3 bases, V lost 1 base, and 3 bases had no gene match. Germline V gene lookup returns CDR1 SGHNT and CDR2 YENEEA. The CDR3 consists of 14 residues. The CDR3 DNA reads TGTGCCAGCAGCTTAGGGGGGACTAACTACGAGCAGTACTTC. Its protein product is CASSLGGTNYEQYF.

V is TRBV6-6 and J is TRBJ2-7; D gene unclear. The CDR3 runs 14 residues. The V gene's germline CDR1 is MNHNY and CDR2 SVGAGI (reference sequence). V dropped 4 bases and J dropped 5 bases, with 15 bases sitting between them. The CDR3 protein is CASSFGEFMDEQYF. The CDR3, as DNA: TGTGCCAGCAGTTTTGGAGAATTCATGGACGAGCAGTACTTC.

The chain uses TRBV28 and TRBJ2-2; tentatively, D is TRBD1 (5 bases). Germline CDR1 is MDHEN and CDR2 is SYDVKM. CDR3 length: 14 residues. Trimming took 7 bases from V and 1 from J, leaving 10 bases between them. The DNA for the CDR3 is TGTGCCAGCAAAAGGGGCCAGAACACCGGGGAGCTGTTTTTT. It translates to CASKRGQNTGELFF.

There are a few counts of this clone. The chain employs TRBV12-3 or TRBV12-4 and TRBJ1-1; D is ambiguous. Trimming cost V 5 bases and J 8 bases, with 12 bases left between them. This CDR3 is built from 12 residues. The CDR3, as DNA: TGTGCCAGCAGTCCCCTCGGGGAAGAAGCTTTCTTT. This codes for CASSPLGEEAFF.

V is TRBV19 and J is TRBJ2-1; no reliable D call. The germline CDR1 and CDR2 sequences are LNHDA and SQIVND (reference sequence). The germline V and J ends were trimmed by 9 bases and 10 bases, with 10 bases remaining between them. The CDR3 length is 10 residues. CDR3 sequence reads: CASGSTEQFF. Here the CDR3 DNA reads TGTGCCAGCGGGTCAACGGAGCAGTTCTTC.

This chain uses TRBV7-8 with TRBJ2-2, with D perhaps matching TRBD1 (6 bases). V lost 5 bases, J lost 6 bases, and 13 bases lay in between. The CDR3 length is 14 residues. In germline, CDR1 is SGHVS, CDR2 FQNEAQ. The CDR3 DNA reads as TGTGCCAGCAGCCCAACAGGGAGCGCCGGGGAGCTGTTTTTT. Encoded protein: CASSPTGSAGELFF.

The chain joins TRBV5-1 to TRBJ1-1; D gene uncertain. The CDR3 consists of 14 residues. Trimming stripped 5 bases from V and 5 bases from J, with 16 bases between. Germline V CDR1 and CDR2: SGHRS, YFSETQ. The CDR3 loop is CASSPVGMWTEAFF. Written as DNA, the CDR3 is TGCGCCAGCAGTCCCGTCGGGATGTGGACTGAAGCTTTCTTT.

The count of this clone is one. V and J are TRBV13 and TRBJ2-5; 7 bases line up with TRBD2. The CDR3 covers 15 residues. V dropped 5 bases and J dropped 1; count of bases not matched to a gene: 7. Germline V lookup: CDR1 PRHDT, CDR2 FYEKMQ (reference sequence). CDR3 sequence reads: CASSHGRLAQETQYF. DNA for the CDR3: TGTGCCAGCAGCCACGGACGACTAGCCCAAGAGACCCAGTACTTC.

The gene calls are TRBV5-4 and TRBJ2-1; 12 positions match TRBD2. The CDR3 is 15 amino acids. J was trimmed by 10 bases and V by 6 bases; bases with no gene match: 11. CDR1 and CDR2 (germline): SGHNT, YYREEE (reference sequence). The CDR3 here is CASTAGGLAGQEQFF. As DNA, the CDR3 is TGTGCCAGCACCGCCGGGGGACTAGCGGGCCAGGAGCAGTTCTTC.

This clone has more than one count but fewer than ten. This chain joins TRBV11-3 and TRBJ1-2; 8 positions agree with TRBD1. The trim removed 4 bases at V and 3 bases at J, leaving 1 base unmatched. Looked up from germline, CDR1 is SGHNT and CDR2 is YENEEA. The CDR3 sequence is 13 residues long. CDR3 sequence: CASSSTGDYGYTF. DNA for the CDR3: TGTGCCAGCAGCTCGACAGGGGACTATGGCTACACCTTC.

This clone turned up a few times. The rearrangement uses TRBV4-2 and TRBJ2-1, with 9 bases that match TRBD2. Trimming cost V 4 bases and J 6 bases; bases outside gene matches: 10. Per germline, CDR1 LGHNA and CDR2 YNFKEQ. The CDR3 runs 16 residues. Written as DNA, the CDR3 is TGTGCCAGCAGCCGTGACCCTAGCGGGGACTTCAATGAGCAGTTCTTC. It encodes CASSRDPSGDFNEQFF.

The chain uses TRBV28 and TRBJ2-4, with D maybe TRBD1 (5 bases). The CDR3 covers 16 residues. In germline, CDR1 is MDHEN, CDR2 SYDVKM. V dropped 2 bases and J dropped 0 bases, with 11 bases sitting between them. The DNA of the CDR3 is TGTGCCAGCAGTTTACTCAGGGCCGAAGCCAAAAACATTCAGTACTTC. This sequence encodes CASSLLRAEAKNIQYF.

The chain joins TRBV27 to TRBJ2-2, with 7 bases that match TRBD2. The germline V gene has CDR1 MNHEY and CDR2 SMNVEV (reference sequence). Trimming took 6 bases from V and 4 from J; bases not matched to a gene: 5. This CDR3 spans 14 amino acids. CDR3 DNA: TGTGCCAGCAGGTTAAGGGAGGGCACCGGGGAGCTGTTTTTT. It encodes CASRLREGTGELFF.

The chain joins TRBV18 to TRBJ2-5; a weak D match, TRBD2 (7 bases). The CDR3 contains 16 residues. V was clipped by 2 bases and J by 4 bases, with 17 bases between them. Per the germline V gene, CDR1 is KGHSH and CDR2 is LQKENI. The DNA of the CDR3 is TGTGCCAGCTCACCAAGGCAAGGGGGGGGACGAGAGACCCAGTACTTC. It is translated as CASSPRQGGGRETQYF.

Only a few counts were recorded for this clone. V is TRBV2 and J is TRBJ1-6; 7 bases fit TRBD1. Trimming cost V 7 bases and J 6 bases; bases outside gene matches: 3. The CDR3 runs 13 residues. CDR1 is SNHLY and CDR2 is FYNNEI in the germline V gene. The CDR3 here is CASMRDSNSPLHF. CDR3 sequence (DNA): TGTGCCAGCATGCGGGACAGTAATTCACCCCTCCACTTT.

CDR3 in amino acids: CASSQEAAYSNQPQHF. The DNA of the CDR3 is TGCGCCAGCAGCCAAGAGGCCGCATATAGCAATCAGCCCCAGCATTTT. This chain links TRBV4-1 with TRBJ1-5; D gene uncertain. Germline lookup yields CDR1 MGHRA and CDR2 YSYEKL. The CDR3 has 16 amino acids. V gave up 0 bases and J gave up 0 bases, with 9 bases separating them.

This chain links TRBV4-1 with TRBJ2-5, with 16 bases fitting TRBD2. V was clipped by 1 base and J by 5 bases; unmatched bases: 13. The CDR3 runs 20 residues. The germline V gene encodes CDR1 MGHRA and CDR2 YSYEKL. The CDR3 loop reads CASSQVLGTSGGAARETQYF. CDR3 DNA: TGCGCCAGCAGCCAAGTTCTTGGGACTAGCGGGGGGGCCGCTCGGGAGACCCAGTACTTC.

The V gene is TRBV28, the J gene TRBJ1-5, with a weak D call TRBD1 (6 bases). The CDR3 runs 14 residues. The germline V gene encodes CDR1 MDHEN and CDR2 SYDVKM. Trimming left V 6 bases short and J 3 bases short, with 12 bases between. This CDR3 is CASRMTGNNQPQHF. CDR3 DNA: TGTGCCAGCAGGATGACAGGTAACAATCAGCCCCAGCATTTT.

V gene TRBV5-1 combines with J gene TRBJ1-4; the match to TRBD1 covers 7 bases. Unmatched junction bases numbered 13, after V lost 0 bases and J lost 14 bases. This CDR3 contains 15 residues. The germline V gene has CDR1 SGHRS and CDR2 YFSETQ. The CDR3 DNA reads as TGCGCCAGCAGCTTGGAGGCAGGGGGGATGAAAAGGCTGTTTTTT. Translation: CASSLEAGGMKRLFF.